The clone carrying this T cell receptor beta chain was counted only a few times. Its antigen is not known. TCRdb reprocessed the reads with MiXCR, giving one entry per CDR3 protein. The sample records around 69,000 distinct CDR3 sequences, 25% to 30% being singletons. The CDR3 is 15 residues long. J gave up 0 bases and V 7 bases, and 5 bases lay outside the gene matches. The data stem from a study of T cell repertoires in cytomegalovirus infection. Study as a whole: Recently described HLA-C-restricted plus well-studied HLA-B-restricted CMV epitopes were used. Indicated by public TCR beta signatures were CMV infection and matching HLA type.

The study's findings and limits: It was HLA-C-restricted CMV-specific TCR beta clonotypes that dominated the response ex vivo.

The TCR was taken from a human donor in good health (CMV status not recorded). Some clones in this sample may be carry-over from other donors' samples. This sequence joins TRBV12-3 or TRBV12-4 and TRBJ1-1, with 10 bases lining up with TRBD1. The specimen was CD8+ T cells from cultured PBMCs, collected from culture after CMV antigen stimulation. The CDR3 DNA follows: TGTGCCAGCACCCCGGGACAGGGGTTGAACACTGAAGCTTTCTTT. Residues: CASTPGQGLNTEAFF.